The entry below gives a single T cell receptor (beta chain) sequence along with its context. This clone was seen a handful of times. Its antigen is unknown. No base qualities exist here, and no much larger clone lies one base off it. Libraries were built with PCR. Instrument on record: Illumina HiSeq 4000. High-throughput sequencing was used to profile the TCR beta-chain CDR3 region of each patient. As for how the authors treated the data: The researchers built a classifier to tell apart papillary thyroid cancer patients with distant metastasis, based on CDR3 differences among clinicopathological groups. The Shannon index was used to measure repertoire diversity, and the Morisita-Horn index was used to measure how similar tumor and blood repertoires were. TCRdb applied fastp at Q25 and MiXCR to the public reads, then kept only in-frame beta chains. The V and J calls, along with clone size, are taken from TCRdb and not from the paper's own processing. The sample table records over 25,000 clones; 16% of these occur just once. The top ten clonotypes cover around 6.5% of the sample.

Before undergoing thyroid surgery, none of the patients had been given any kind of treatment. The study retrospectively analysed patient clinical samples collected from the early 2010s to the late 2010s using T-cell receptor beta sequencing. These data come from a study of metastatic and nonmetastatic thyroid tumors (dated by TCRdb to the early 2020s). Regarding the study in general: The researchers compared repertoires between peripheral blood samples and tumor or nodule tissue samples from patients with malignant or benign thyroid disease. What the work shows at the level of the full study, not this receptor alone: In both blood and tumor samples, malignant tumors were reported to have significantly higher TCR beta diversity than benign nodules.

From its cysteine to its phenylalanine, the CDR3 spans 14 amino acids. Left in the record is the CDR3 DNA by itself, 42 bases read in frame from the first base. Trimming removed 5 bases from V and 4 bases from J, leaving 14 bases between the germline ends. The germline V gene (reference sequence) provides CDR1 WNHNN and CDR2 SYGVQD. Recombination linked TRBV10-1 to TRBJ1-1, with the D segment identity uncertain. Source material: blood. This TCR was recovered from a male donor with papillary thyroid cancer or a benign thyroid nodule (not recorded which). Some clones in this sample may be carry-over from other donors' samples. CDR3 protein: CASSQSVVGTEAFF. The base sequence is TGCGCCAGCAGTCAGAGTGTAGTAGGCACTGAAGCTTTCTTT.